This T cell receptor beta chain was identified during a study of blood T cells in healthy people across ages. Germline V gene sequence: CDR1 MGHDK, CDR2 SYGVNS. This CDR3 region has 13 residues. The ends were cut back, 3 bases at V and 2 bases at J, with 7 bases in the middle. With regard to this clonotype: Its antigen is unknown.

A J-beta primer mix and a sample-barcoded 5' primer were used in a second PCR of about 6 to 12 cycles. MiXCR was run by TCRdb on the 5' RACE reads, yielding one entry per CDR3 protein. The repertoire consists of roughly 680,000 distinct CDR3 sequences, with over 40% occurring once and the leading ten covering approximately 13%. Study results and caveats: A roughly linear fall in TCR beta diversity per million T cells was seen with increasing age. Donor CMV infection status was unknown, possibly confounding age-related changes in expanded clonotypes.

Sequenced input: blood. The receptor was derived from a woman older than 75 in good health. V and J are TRBV25-1 and TRBJ2-5; D remains unclear. The CDR3: CASSDLQQETQYF. The CDR3 nucleotides are TGTGCCAGCAGTGATCTCCAGCAAGAGACCCAGTACTTC.